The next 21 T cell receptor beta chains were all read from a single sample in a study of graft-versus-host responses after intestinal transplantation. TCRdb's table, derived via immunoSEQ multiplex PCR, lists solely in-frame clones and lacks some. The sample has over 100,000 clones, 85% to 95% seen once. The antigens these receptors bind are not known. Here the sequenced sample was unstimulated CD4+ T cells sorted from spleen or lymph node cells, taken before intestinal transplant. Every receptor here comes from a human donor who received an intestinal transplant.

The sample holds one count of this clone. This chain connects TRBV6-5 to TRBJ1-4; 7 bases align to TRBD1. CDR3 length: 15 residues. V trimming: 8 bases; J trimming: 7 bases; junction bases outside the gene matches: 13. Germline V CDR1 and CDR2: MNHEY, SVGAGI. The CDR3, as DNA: TGTGCCAGCCTGACCCTAAGGGGGCTAACTGAAAAACTGTTTTTT. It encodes CASLTLRGLTEKLFF.

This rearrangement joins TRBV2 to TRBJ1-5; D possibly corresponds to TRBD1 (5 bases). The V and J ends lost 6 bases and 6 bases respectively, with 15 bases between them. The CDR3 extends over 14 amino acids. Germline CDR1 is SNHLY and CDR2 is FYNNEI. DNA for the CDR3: TGTGCCAGCAGGCGGGACCCGGGGCTTCAGCCCCAGCATTTT. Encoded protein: CASRRDPGLQPQHF.

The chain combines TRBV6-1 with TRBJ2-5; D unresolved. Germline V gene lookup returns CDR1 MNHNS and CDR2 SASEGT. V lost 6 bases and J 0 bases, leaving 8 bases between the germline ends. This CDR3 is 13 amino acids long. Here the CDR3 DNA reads TGTGCCAGCAGGGGCCTGTACCAAGAGACCCAGTACTTC. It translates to CASRGLYQETQYF.

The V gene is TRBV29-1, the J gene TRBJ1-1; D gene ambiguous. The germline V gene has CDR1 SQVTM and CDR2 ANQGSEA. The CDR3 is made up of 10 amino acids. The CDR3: CSGMNTEAFF. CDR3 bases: TGCAGTGGAATGAACACTGAAGCTTTCTTT. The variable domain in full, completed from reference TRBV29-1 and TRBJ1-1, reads SAVISQKPSRDICQRGTSLTIQCQVDSQVTMMFWYRQQPGQSLTLIATANQGSEATYESGFVIDKFPISRPNLTFSTLTVSNMSPEDSSIYLCSGMNTEAFFGQGTRLTVV.

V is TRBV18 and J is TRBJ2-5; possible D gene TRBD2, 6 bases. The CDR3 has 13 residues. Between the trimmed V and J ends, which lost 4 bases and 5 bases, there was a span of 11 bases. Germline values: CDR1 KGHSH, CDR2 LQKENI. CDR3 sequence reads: CASSRNGGETQYF. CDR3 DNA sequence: TGTGCCAGCTCACGGAATGGAGGGGAGACCCAGTACTTC. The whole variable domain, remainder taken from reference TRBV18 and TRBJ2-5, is NAGVMQNPRHLVRRRGQEARLRCSPMKGHSHVYWYRQLPEEGLKFMVYLQKENIIDESGMPKERFSAEFPKEGPSILRIQQVVRGDSAAYFCASSRNGGETQYFGPGTRLLVL.

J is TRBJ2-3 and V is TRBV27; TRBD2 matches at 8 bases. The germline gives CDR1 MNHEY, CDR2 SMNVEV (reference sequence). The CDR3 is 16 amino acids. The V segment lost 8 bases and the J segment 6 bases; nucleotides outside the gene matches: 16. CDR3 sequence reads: CASWGHPGLGTDTQYF. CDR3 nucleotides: TGTGCCAGCTGGGGGCATCCGGGACTAGGAACCGATACGCAGTATTTT.

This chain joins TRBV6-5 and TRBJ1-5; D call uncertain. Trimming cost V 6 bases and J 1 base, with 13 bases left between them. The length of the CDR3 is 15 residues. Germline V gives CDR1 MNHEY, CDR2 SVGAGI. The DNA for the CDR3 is TGTGCCAGCAGCACTACGCTATACAGCAATCAGCCCCAGCATTTT. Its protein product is CASSTTLYSNQPQHF.

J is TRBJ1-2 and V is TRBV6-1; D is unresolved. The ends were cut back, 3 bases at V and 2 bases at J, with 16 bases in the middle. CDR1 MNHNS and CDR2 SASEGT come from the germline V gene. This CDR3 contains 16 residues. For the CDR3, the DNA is TGTGCCAGCAGTGAGATAAAACCATTCACGAACTATGGCTACACCTTC. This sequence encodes CASSEIKPFTNYGYTF.

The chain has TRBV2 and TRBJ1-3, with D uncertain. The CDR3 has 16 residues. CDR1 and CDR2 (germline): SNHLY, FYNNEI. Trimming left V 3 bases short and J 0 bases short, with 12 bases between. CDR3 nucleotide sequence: TGTGCCAGCAGTGATAGAGCGTACTCCTCTGGAAACACCATATATTTT. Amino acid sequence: CASSDRAYSSGNTIYF. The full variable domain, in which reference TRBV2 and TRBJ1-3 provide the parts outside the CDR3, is EPEVTQTPSHQVTQMGQEVILRCVPISNHLYFYWYRQILGQKVEFLVSFYNNEISEKSEIFDDQFSVERPDGSNFTLKIRSTKLEDSAMYFCASSDRAYSSGNTIYFGEGSWLTVV.

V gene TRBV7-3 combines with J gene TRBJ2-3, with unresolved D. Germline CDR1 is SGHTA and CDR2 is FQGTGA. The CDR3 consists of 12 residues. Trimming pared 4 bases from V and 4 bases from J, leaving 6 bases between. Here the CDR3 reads CASSSSPDTQYF. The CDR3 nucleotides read TGTGCCAGCAGCTCTTCCCCAGATACGCAGTATTTT.

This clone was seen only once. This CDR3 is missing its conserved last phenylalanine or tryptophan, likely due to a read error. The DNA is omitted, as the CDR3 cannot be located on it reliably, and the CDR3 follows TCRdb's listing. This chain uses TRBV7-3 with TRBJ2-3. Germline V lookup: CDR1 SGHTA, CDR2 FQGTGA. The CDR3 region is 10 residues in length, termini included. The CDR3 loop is CASSLGPPSG.

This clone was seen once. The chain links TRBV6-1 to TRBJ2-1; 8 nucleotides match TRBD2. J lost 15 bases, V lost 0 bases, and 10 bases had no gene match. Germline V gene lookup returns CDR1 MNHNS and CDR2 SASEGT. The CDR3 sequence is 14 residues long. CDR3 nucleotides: TGTGCCAGCAGTGAAGCGGCCCAGGGACTAGACCGGTTCTTC. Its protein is CASSEAAQGLDRFF.

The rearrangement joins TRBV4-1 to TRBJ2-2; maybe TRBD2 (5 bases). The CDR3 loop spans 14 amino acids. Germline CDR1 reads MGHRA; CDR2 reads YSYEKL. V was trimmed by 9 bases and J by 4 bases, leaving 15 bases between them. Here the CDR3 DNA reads TGCGCCAGTGAACTTCAGAGGGCCACCGGGGAGCTGTTTTTT. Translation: CASELQRATGELFF.

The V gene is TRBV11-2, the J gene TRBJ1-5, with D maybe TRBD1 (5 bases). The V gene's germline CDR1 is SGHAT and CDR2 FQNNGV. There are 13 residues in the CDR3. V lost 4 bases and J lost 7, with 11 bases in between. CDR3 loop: CASSSQGGQPQHF. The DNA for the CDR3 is TGTGCCAGCAGCTCCCAGGGAGGACAGCCCCAGCATTTT.

The CDR3 nucleotides read TGTGCCAGCAGTTACTCGGGGAGTACTAATGAAAAACTGTTTTTT. Amino acid sequence: CASSYSGSTNEKLFF. This chain connects TRBV6-5 to TRBJ1-4; D not resolved. V lost 0 bases and J 2 bases, leaving 7 bases between the germline ends. Germline CDR1 MNHEY, CDR2 SVGAGI. The CDR3 runs 15 residues.

The CDR3 DNA sequence: TGCAGCGTTTACCGGGCCCCTAGTGGCTACACCTTC. Encoded protein: CSVYRAPSGYTF. The chain recombines TRBV29-1 with TRBJ1-2; no reliable D call. The V end was cut by 5 bases, the J end by 7 bases, with 14 bases between. Germline CDR1 and CDR2: SQVTM and ANQGSEA. The CDR3 loop spans 12 amino acids.

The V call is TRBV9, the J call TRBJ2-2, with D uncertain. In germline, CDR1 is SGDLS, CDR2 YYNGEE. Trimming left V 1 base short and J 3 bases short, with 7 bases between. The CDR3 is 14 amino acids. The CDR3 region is CASSVRQDTGELFF. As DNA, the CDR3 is TGTGCCAGCAGCGTACGGCAGGACACCGGGGAGCTGTTTTTT.

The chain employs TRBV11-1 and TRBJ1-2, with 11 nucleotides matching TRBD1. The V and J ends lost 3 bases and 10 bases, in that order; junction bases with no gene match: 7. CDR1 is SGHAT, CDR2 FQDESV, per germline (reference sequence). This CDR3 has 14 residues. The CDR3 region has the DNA TGTGCCAGCAGCTTCTCCGGGACAGGGGGAAACTACACCTTC. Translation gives CASSFSGTGGNYTF.

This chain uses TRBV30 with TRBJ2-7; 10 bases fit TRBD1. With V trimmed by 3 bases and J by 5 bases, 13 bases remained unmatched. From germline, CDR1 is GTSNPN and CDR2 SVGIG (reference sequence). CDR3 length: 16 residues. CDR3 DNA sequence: TGTGCCTGGAGCCCTGGGTGGGGACAGGGGTTCAACGAGCAGTACTTC. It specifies CAWSPGWGQGFNEQYF.

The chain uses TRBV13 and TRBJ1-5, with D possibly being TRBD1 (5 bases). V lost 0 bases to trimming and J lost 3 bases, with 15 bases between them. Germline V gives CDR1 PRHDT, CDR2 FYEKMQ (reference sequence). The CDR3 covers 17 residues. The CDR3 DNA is TGTGCCAGCAGCTTAGGCCTTAAGGGGCCGAACAATCAGCCCCAGCATTTT. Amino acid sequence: CASSLGLKGPNNQPQHF. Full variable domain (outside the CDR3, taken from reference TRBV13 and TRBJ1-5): AAGVIQSPRHLIKEKRETATLKCYPIPRHDTVYWYQQGPGQDPQFLISFYEKMQSDKGSIPDRFSAQQFSDYHSELNMSSLELGDSALYFCASSLGLKGPNNQPQHFGDGTRLSIL.

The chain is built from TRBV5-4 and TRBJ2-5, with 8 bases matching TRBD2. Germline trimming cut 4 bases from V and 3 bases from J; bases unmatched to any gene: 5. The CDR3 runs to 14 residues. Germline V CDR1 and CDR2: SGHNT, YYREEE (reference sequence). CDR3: CASSTTSAKETQYF. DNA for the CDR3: TGTGCCAGCAGCACGACTAGCGCCAAAGAGACCCAGTACTTC.